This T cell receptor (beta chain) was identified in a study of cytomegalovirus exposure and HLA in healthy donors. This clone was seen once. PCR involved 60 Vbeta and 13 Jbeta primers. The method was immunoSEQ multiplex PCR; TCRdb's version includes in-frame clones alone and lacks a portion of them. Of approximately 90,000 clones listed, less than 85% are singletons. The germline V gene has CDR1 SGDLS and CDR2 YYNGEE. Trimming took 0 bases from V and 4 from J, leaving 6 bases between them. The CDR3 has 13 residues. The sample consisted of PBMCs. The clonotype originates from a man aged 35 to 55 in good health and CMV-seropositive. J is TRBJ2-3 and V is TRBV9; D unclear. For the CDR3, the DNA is TGTGCCAGCAGCGTAGATAGATCAGATACGCAGTATTTT. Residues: CASSVDRSDTQYF.